The T cell receptor (beta chain) under discussion was sequenced for a study of cytomegalovirus exposure and HLA in healthy donors. Whole-study results and caveats: An analysis done earlier found most TCR beta V segments productive about 87% or about 30% of the time. What was likely a sequencing artifact was a cluster of highly shared sequence variants. Relative to equally common others, HLA-associated TCR beta chains showed greater clonal expansion in a later analysis.

In the case of this clone: Its antigen remains unidentified.

With 60 Vbeta and 13 Jbeta primers, the PCR was carried out. The protocol was immunoSEQ multiplex PCR, while the TCRdb copy is restricted to in-frame clones and leaves out a portion. The table includes some 120,000 clones, less than 85% detected once. Germline-derived CDR1 and CDR2 are SGHNT and YYREEE (reference sequence). The CDR3 runs 15 residues. V dropped 5 bases and J dropped 4; count of bases not matched to a gene: 11. The TCR sequence derives from a woman between 40 and 55 years old in good health and CMV-seronegative. The sample was PBMCs. The J gene is TRBJ2-7, the V gene TRBV5-4; the match to TRBD1 covers 8 bases. The CDR3 spells CASRSGQGDLYEQYF. Written as DNA, the CDR3 is TGTGCCAGCAGATCAGGACAGGGAGATCTATACGAGCAGTACTTC.